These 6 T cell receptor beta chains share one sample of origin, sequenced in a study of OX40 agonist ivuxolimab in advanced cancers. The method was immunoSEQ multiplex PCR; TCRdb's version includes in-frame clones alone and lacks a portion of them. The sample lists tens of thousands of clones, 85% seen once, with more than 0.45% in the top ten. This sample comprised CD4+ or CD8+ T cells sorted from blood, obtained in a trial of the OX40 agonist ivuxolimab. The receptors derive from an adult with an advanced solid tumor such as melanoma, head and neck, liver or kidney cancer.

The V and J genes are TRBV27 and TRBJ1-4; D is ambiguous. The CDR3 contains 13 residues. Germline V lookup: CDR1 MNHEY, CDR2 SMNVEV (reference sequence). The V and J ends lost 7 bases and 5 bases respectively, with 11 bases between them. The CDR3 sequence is CASTTALNEKLFF. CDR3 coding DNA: TGTGCCAGCACAACAGCTTTAAATGAAAAACTGTTTTTT.

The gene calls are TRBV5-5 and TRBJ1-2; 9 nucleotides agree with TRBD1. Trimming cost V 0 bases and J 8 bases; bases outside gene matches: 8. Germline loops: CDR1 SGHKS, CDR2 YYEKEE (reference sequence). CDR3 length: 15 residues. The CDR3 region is CASSLAEGQGGGYTF. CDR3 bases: TGTGCCAGCAGCTTGGCCGAGGGACAGGGAGGGGGCTACACCTTC.

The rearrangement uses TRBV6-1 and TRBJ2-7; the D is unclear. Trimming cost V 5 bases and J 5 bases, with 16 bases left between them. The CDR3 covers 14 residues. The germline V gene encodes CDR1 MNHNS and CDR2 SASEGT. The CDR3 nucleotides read TGTGCCAGCAGTCCCCGGGTCCCAATCGACGAGCAGTACTTC. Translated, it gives CASSPRVPIDEQYF.

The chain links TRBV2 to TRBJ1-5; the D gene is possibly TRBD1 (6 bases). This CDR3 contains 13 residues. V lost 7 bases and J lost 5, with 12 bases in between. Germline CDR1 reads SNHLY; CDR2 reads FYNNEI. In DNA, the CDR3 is TGTGCCAGCAACAGGGAGGGCGATCAGCCCCAGCATTTT. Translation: CASNREGDQPQHF.

Written as DNA, the CDR3 is TGTGCCAGCAGCTTAGGGGCGGTAGGGGTCGGGGAGACCCAGTACTTC. Translation: CASSLGAVGVGETQYF. The chain links TRBV7-9 to TRBJ2-5; the D gene is possibly TRBD1 (5 bases). The V and J ends lost 1 base and 5 bases respectively, with 17 bases between them. This CDR3 region has 16 residues. From germline, CDR1 is SEHNR and CDR2 FQNEAQ (reference sequence).

The CDR3 sequence is CASSQELEGGQETQYF. CDR3 DNA: TGTGCCAGCAGCCAAGAGTTGGAGGGAGGGCAAGAGACCCAGTACTTC. The chain links TRBV4-2 to TRBJ2-5, with TRBD2 identical over 7 bases. The CDR3 sequence is 16 residues long. Looked up from germline, CDR1 is LGHNA and CDR2 is YNFKEQ. Trimming at V came to 0 bases and at J to 2 bases, leaving 6 bases not matched to a gene.